Shown below are 22 T cell receptor beta chains from a single sample sequenced in a study of CD8+CD57+ T cells in acquired aplastic anemia listed by TCRdb under 2018. Patients chosen for sequencing had shown expansion of CD8+CD57+ cells by flow cytometry. The listed sequencing device is Illumina HiSeq 2000. Profiling of TCR beta VDJ combinations and CDR3 sequences used genomic DNA as the template. The raw public reads went through TCRdb reprocessing: fastp at Q25, MiXCR clone calling, in-frame beta chains kept. Each CDR3 protein appears once, grouped with its most common genes and DNA. This sample is represented by 450,000 to 600,000 distinct CDR3 sequences; approximately 32% of them were singletons. Roughly 0.8% of the sample comes from the top ten. The sample was sorted CD4+, CD8+, or CD8+CD57+ T cells (not recorded which) from PBMCs. The receptors were sampled from a human donor with aplastic anemia.

This clonotype showed up many times. V gene TRBV20-1 combines with J gene TRBJ1-2; D possibly corresponds to TRBD1 (6 bases). Germline-derived CDR1 and CDR2 are DFQATT and SNEGSKA (reference sequence). This CDR3 is built from 13 residues. Trimming stripped 1 base from V and 8 bases from J, with 14 bases between. The CDR3 DNA is TGCAGTGCTAGAGGAGTAGGGGGAGGAGGCTACACCTTC. Protein sequence: CSARGVGGGGYTF.

In its sample, this clonotype was seen many times. The V and J genes are TRBV19 and TRBJ1-2; TRBD1 matches 7 bases. The V gene end was trimmed by 7 bases and the J gene end by 3 bases; junction bases not matched to a gene: 11. CDR3 length equals 15 residues. The germline CDR1 and CDR2 sequences are LNHDA and SQIVND (reference sequence). In DNA, the CDR3 is TGTGCCAGTAACAAAATGGGACAGAGAGACTATGGCTACACCTTC. Protein sequence: CASNKMGQRDYGYTF.

The gene calls are TRBV29-1 and TRBJ2-3, with 10 bases matching TRBD2. Trimming cost V 8 bases and J 1 base; bases outside gene matches: 6. This CDR3 is built from 14 residues. CDR1 SQVTM and CDR2 ANQGSEA come from the germline V gene. CDR3 DNA sequence: TGCAGCTTGGATGGGACTAGCGGCACAGATACGCAGTATTTT. Protein product: CSLDGTSGTDTQYF.

This clonotype came up many times. This chain uses TRBV11-2 with TRBJ2-3; the match to TRBD2 covers 8 bases. The CDR3 has 16 amino acids. Trimming removed 2 bases from V and 0 bases from J; junction bases left unmatched: 4. Germline CDR1 and CDR2: SGHAT and FQNNGV. The DNA of the CDR3 is TGTGCCAGCAGCTTAATGGCTAGCGGGAGCACAGATACGCAGTATTTT. Its translation is CASSLMASGSTDTQYF.

The CDR3 nucleotides are TGTGCCAGCAGGCCGACAGGGGGGGACTATGGCTACACCTTC. It translates to CASRPTGGDYGYTF. This chain uses TRBV6-1 with TRBJ1-2; TRBD1 matches 9 bases. The V segment lost 6 bases and the J segment 3 bases; nucleotides outside the gene matches: 5. From germline, CDR1 is MNHNS and CDR2 SASEGT. The CDR3 runs to 14 residues.

Many counts were recorded for this clonotype. This chain links TRBV14 with TRBJ2-7; D uncertain. Germline V gene data show CDR1 as SGHDN and CDR2 as FVKESK. CDR3 length: 13 amino acids. With 1 base removed from V and 8 bases from J, the gap between germline ends came to 12 bases. The CDR3 DNA sequence: TGTGCCAGCAGCCAAGTTAACATGAGGAAGCAGTACTTC. Protein sequence: CASSQVNMRKQYF.

This clonotype has more than one count but fewer than ten. The chain combines TRBV11-2 with TRBJ2-1; 10 nucleotides match TRBD1. The CDR3 extends over 16 amino acids. The V gene's germline CDR1 is SGHAT and CDR2 FQNNGV. V shed 6 bases, J shed 10 bases, and the junction held 15 bases outside the gene matches. Here the CDR3 reads CASSRTLGTGVREQFF. CDR3 DNA: TGTGCCAGCAGTCGCACCCTGGGGACAGGGGTACGCGAGCAGTTCTTC.

This chain connects TRBV6-2 or TRBV6-3 to TRBJ1-5, with TRBD1 matching over 11 bases. This CDR3 spans 19 amino acids. Germline trimming cut 2 bases from V and 0 bases from J; bases unmatched to any gene: 9. The germline V gene has CDR1 MNHEY and CDR2 SVGEGT. The CDR3 protein is CASSYPTGQGGNSNQPQHF. Written as DNA, the CDR3 is TGTGCCAGCAGTTACCCCACGGGACAGGGGGGCAATAGCAATCAGCCCCAGCATTTT.

At least ten counts were recorded for this clonotype. This rearrangement joins TRBV7-2 to TRBJ2-5; no clear D. V was clipped by 1 base and J by 4 bases, with 7 bases between them. Germline-derived CDR1 and CDR2 are SGHTA and FQGNSA. CDR3 length: 13 residues. The CDR3 loop is CASSLEILETQYF. In DNA, the CDR3 is TGTGCCAGCAGCTTAGAAATCCTAGAGACCCAGTACTTC.

At least ten counts were recorded for this clonotype. The chain has TRBV2 and TRBJ1-1; possibly TRBD1 for D (5 bases). The V and J ends lost 4 bases and 3 bases respectively, with 18 bases between them. This CDR3 has 16 residues. CDR1 is SNHLY and CDR2 is FYNNEI in the germline V gene. This CDR3 reads CASSGWGFGADTEAFF. CDR3 DNA: TGTGCCAGCAGTGGTTGGGGTTTTGGGGCTGACACTGAAGCTTTCTTT. Based on the CDR3 plus reference TRBV2 and TRBJ1-1, the full variable domain is EPEVTQTPSHQVTQMGQEVILRCVPISNHLYFYWYRQILGQKVEFLVSFYNNEISEKSEIFDDQFSVERPDGSNFTLKIRSTKLEDSAMYFCASSGWGFGADTEAFFGQGTRLTVV.

The rearrangement links TRBV14 to TRBJ2-2; D uncertain. Germline V lookup: CDR1 SGHDN, CDR2 FVKESK. The CDR3 is 14 amino acids. The germline V and J ends were trimmed by 6 bases and 7 bases, with 15 bases remaining between them. The CDR3 region is CASSPLGRGGELFF. The CDR3 bases are TGTGCCAGCAGTCCGCTAGGGCGAGGCGGGGAGCTGTTTTTT.

This clonotype has at least ten counts. The CDR3 DNA follows: TGTGCCAGTAGCAGGCTCGGGGCAGAGTCACCCCTCCACTTT. This sequence encodes CASSRLGAESPLHF. This sequence joins TRBV19 and TRBJ1-6, with D possibly matching TRBD1 (5 bases). Germline V gene data show CDR1 as LNHDA and CDR2 as SQIVND (reference sequence). The CDR3 runs to 14 residues. Trimming removed 6 bases at V and 10 bases at J, with 16 bases between.

About this clonotype: A read error may produce the germline difference seen at one junction end. J is TRBJ2-5 and V is TRBV5-1; possibly TRBD2 for D (7 bases). Germline-derived CDR1 and CDR2 are SGHRS and YFSETQ. The CDR3 covers 15 residues. CDR3: CASSLQGGYQETQCF. DNA for the CDR3: TGCGCCAGCAGCTTACAGGGAGGGTACCAAGAGACCCAGTGCTTC.

The chain carries TRBV12-3 or TRBV12-4 and TRBJ1-6, with D tentatively TRBD1 (6 bases). V was trimmed by 4 bases and J by 16 bases, leaving 11 bases between them. The CDR3 contains 11 residues. The CDR3 DNA sequence: TGTGCCAGCAGTTGGGGGGGGCCACTCCACTTT. This codes for CASSWGGPLHF.

Points on this clonotype: One base away lies a much larger clone, so this may be a sequencing read error. The J gene is TRBJ1-2, the V gene TRBV7-3; perhaps TRBD1 as D (5 bases). The CDR3 is made up of 13 amino acids. V lost 5 bases and J 6 bases, leaving 13 bases between the germline ends. Germline CDR1 and CDR2: SGHTA and FQGTGA. The DNA for the CDR3 is TGTGCCAGCAGCCCGACAGTTGGCCATGGCTACACCTTC. Its protein product is CASSPTVGHGYTF.

This rearrangement joins TRBV9 to TRBJ1-3; D is undetermined. Germline V gene lookup returns CDR1 SGDLS and CDR2 YYNGEE. The ends were cut back, 4 bases at V and 1 base at J, with 6 bases in the middle. The CDR3 spans 13 residues. CDR3 sequence reads: CASSTQSGNTIYF. CDR3 bases: TGTGCCAGCAGCACCCAGTCTGGAAACACCATATATTTT.

The CDR3, as DNA: TGTGCCAGCAGTCGGGCTACCCTAGAGACCCAGTACTTC. Translated, it gives CASSRATLETQYF. This rearrangement joins TRBV25-1 to TRBJ2-5; D not resolved. The V gene lost 5 bases and the J gene lost 4 bases, with 11 bases spanning the gap. Germline V gene sequence: CDR1 MGHDK, CDR2 SYGVNS. The CDR3 extends over 13 amino acids. The full variable domain, rest sourced from reference TRBV25-1 and TRBJ2-5, is EADIYQTPRYLVIGTGKKITLECSQTMGHDKMYWYQQDPGMELHLIHYSYGVNSTEKGDLSSESTVSRIRTEHFPLTLESARPSHTSQYLCASSRATLETQYFGPGTRLLVL.

This clonotype was counted ten times or more. The rearrangement uses TRBV20-1 and TRBJ1-1; D uncertain. Germline V lookup: CDR1 DFQATT, CDR2 SNEGSKA (reference sequence). The CDR3 runs 14 residues. V shed 3 bases and J shed 5 bases, with 16 bases lying between them. The DNA for the CDR3 is TGCAGTGCTAGGGACTATAAAATGGGGACTGAAGCTTTCTTT. Amino acids: CSARDYKMGTEAFF.

This chain connects TRBV20-1 to TRBJ1-3, with D maybe TRBD1 (5 bases). Trimming removed 6 bases from V and 4 bases from J, with 19 bases in between. Per germline, CDR1 DFQATT and CDR2 SNEGSKA (reference sequence). The CDR3 spans 15 residues. In nucleotides, the CDR3 is TGCAGTGCCATCCGTTTGTGGGGGTCGGGAAACACCATATATTTT. Translated, it gives CSAIRLWGSGNTIYF.

This clonotype has more than one count but fewer than ten. J is TRBJ2-3 and V is TRBV20-1; no reliable D call. This CDR3 is 15 amino acids long. Trimming removed 0 bases from V and 2 bases from J, with 12 bases in between. Looked up from germline, CDR1 is DFQATT and CDR2 is SNEGSKA (reference sequence). The chain's CDR3 is CSARDGRPYTDTQYF. The CDR3 DNA reads as TGCAGTGCTAGAGATGGCAGACCATACACAGATACGCAGTATTTT.

This clonotype showed up many times. The genes are TRBV6-1 and TRBJ1-2, with D tentatively TRBD1 (5 bases). The germline CDR1 and CDR2 sequences are MNHNS and SASEGT. V was pared by 8 bases and J by 4 bases, with 8 bases between. The CDR3 sequence is 11 residues long. The CDR3 here is CASRGLYGYTF. In DNA, the CDR3 is TGTGCCAGCCGGGGCCTCTATGGCTACACCTTC.

This clonotype occurred a few times. V usage is TRBV9 and J usage is TRBJ2-3, with a tentative D call TRBD2 (5 bases). The CDR3 covers 15 residues. The germline V and J ends were trimmed by 5 bases and 2 bases, with 15 bases remaining between them. CDR1 and CDR2 (germline): SGDLS, YYNGEE. The CDR3 sequence is CASSEGAVNTDTQYF. CDR3 DNA: TGTGCCAGCAGTGAAGGAGCGGTGAACACAGATACGCAGTATTTT.